This TCR beta chain originates from a study of T cells in Graves' hyperthyroidism and ophthalmopathy (dated by TCRdb to about 2019). For the wider study: A discovery cohort of approximately 97 patients, 43 with Graves' ophthalmopathy and 55 to 60 with stable Graves' hyperthyroidism, was used to find distinguishing TCR V-J signatures. An independent validation cohort of under 20 hyperthyroidism patients and approximately 17 patients who later progressed to ophthalmopathy tested prospective prediction of ophthalmopathy. The 100 discovery patients were randomly split 7:3 into training and test sets. Thyroid tissue and blood T-cell repertoires from six or seven Graves' hyperthyroidism patients were also compared in the study. Once sampling was done, hyperthyroidism patients were given methimazole at a starting dose of 30 mg daily, whereas ophthalmopathy patients were given high-dose intravenous methylprednisolone. According to the paper, TCR Vbeta CDR3 sequencing was carried out on some 130 peripheral blood samples, which came from under 50 ophthalmopathy, about 75 hyperthyroidism and some 17 progressor patients.

TCR beta CDR3 regions were amplified from RNA transcripts. For the first round of RT-PCR on the TCR CDR3, the HTBI primer set was used together with the Qiagen OneStep RT-PCR kit. The libraries were constructed in a second round of multiplex PCR and then size-selected and purified. Sequencing of the libraries was done on an Illumina HiSeq2000 using paired-end 100 bp reads. In the authors' own workflow: SOAPnuke was used to process the raw data, with reads discarded if the reads contained adapters or uncalled bases, had a mean Phred below 15, or lacked an exact constant-primer or identifier match. COPE v1.2.5 was used to merge high-quality paired reads, and clonotypes were defined as unique nucleotide sequences. Clonotypes were aligned to IMGT TRBV, TRBD and TRBJ reference segments using MiTCR v1.1. The analysis included only V-J combinations with a frequency above 0.0001, which together covered more than 98% of the repertoires. A TCS score was defined as the ratio of F50 (clonal expansion) to E x V (chaos), with BLOSUM62-based TCRdist applied between CDR3 peptides within each V-J. Welch's t-statistics and random forest reduced fewer than 550 V-J features to about 12, which were used in a naive Bayes classifier (R e1071). The Morisita-Horn index was used to measure how similar the thyroid and blood repertoires were. Using fastp trimming at Q25 and MiXCR clonotype assembly, TCRdb reanalyzed the public sequencing data and kept in-frame beta chains. Each CDR3 protein appears once, grouped with its most common genes and DNA. The authors' filters were not applied to this entry. The sample includes roughly 570,000 distinct CDR3 sequences, with about 45% observed a single time. The ten largest account for more than 7% of the sample.

Results and caveats for the whole study, not just this receptor: Most expanded thyroid clonotypes (frequency above 0.001) were also found in blood, which suggests that blood repertoires may mirror thyroid immune responses. In validation, the model predicted progression to ophthalmopathy with about 71% sensitivity and roughly 75% specificity, a median of 6.5 months before onset. Sample size was not statistically predetermined, and blinding of investigators to group allocation was not performed. In cross-validation, a model built on a 13 V-J signature told ophthalmopathy apart from stable hyperthyroidism with over 85% sensitivity and 81% to 82% specificity, and in testing the same model reached 80%/75%.

Measured from the cysteine to the phenylalanine, the CDR3 is 14 residues long. Only the CDR3 DNA stays, 42 bases, in frame from base 1. The V end loses 5 bases and the J end loses 0 bases, and a stretch of 11 bases separates them. The germline V gene provides CDR1 SGDLS and CDR2 YYNGEE. A note on this clonotype: No antigen is known for it. The sample holds no much larger clone one base away, and base qualities are not on file.

A patient counted as having stable Graves' hyperthyroidism if no progression to ophthalmopathy occurred over 18 months of follow-up. Hyperthyroidism patients were aged 18 to 65 years and newly diagnosed, with disease duration of less than 2 months. Any patient with an uncontrolled infection, another autoimmune disease, pregnancy or lactation was excluded. Clinical symptoms, serum thyroxine and TRAb, thyroid ultrasound, and orbital computed tomography formed the basis for the diagnoses. Trizol reagent was used to extract total RNA, and RNA quality was then checked on an Agilent 2100 Bioanalyzer. The sequencing sample was made of peripheral blood or thyroid tissue (not recorded which). This clonotype originated in a woman aged 18-29 years with Graves' hyperthyroidism. The chain joins TRBV9 to TRBJ1-2, with no D gene named confidently. The CDR3 reads as follows: CASSEVGSNYGYTF. The DNA sequence is TGTGCCAGCAGTGAAGTGGGGTCTAACTATGGCTACACCTTC.